The 2 T cell receptor beta chains in this list originate from one sample, sequenced in a study of T cells in Graves' hyperthyroidism and ophthalmopathy. The CDR3 regions of TCR beta were amplified from RNA transcripts. Initially, a first-round RT-PCR of the TCR CDR3 employed the HTBI primer set. Each CDR3 protein is one row after TCRdb ran MiXCR on the multiplex PCR reads. The sample comprises 450,000 to 500,000 distinct CDR3 sequences, around a fifth of which are singletons, and roughly 49% rests with the top ten. Sequenced sample: blood. All receptors derive from a woman aged 65 to 85 with Graves' ophthalmopathy.

The V gene is TRBV10-1, the J gene TRBJ2-1, with 7 bases lining up with TRBD2. CDR1 and CDR2 from the germline V gene are WNHNN and SYGVQD (reference sequence). CDR3 length equals 14 residues. V trimming: 7 bases; J trimming: 10 bases; junction bases outside the gene matches: 13. The CDR3 DNA reads TGCGCCAGCACGGCGGGAGAAGGGCAAAGGGAGCAGTTCTTC. It translates to CASTAGEGQREQFF.

This clonotype was observed many times. The rearrangement joins TRBV12-3 or TRBV12-4 to TRBJ1-5, with unresolved D. V lost 5 bases to trimming and J lost 6 bases, with 17 bases between them. CDR3 length: 15 amino acids. CDR3 coding DNA: TGTGCCAGCAGTACCAGACTCATAGCAGGTCAGCCCCAGCATTTT. It yields the protein CASSTRLIAGQPQHF.